Each of the 9 T cell receptor beta chains below was sequenced from the same sample in a study of blood T cell repertoires in COVID-19 (dated by TCRdb to about 2020). Libraries were built with the immunoSEQ multiplex PCR assay. TCRdb mirrors the immuneACCESS table, restricted to in-frame sequences. Some clones are absent from its copies; in checked studies, under half trace to an unresolved V gene, and the reason for the others is unknown. The table for this sample lists about 270,000 clones; around 89% of them were counted only once. The ten largest account for over 4% of the sample. The sequenced sample consisted of PBMCs or T cells enriched from blood (not recorded which). The receptors come from a woman younger than 45 with acute COVID-19.

The table lists this clone with a few counts. The chain links TRBV28 to TRBJ2-5; 8 nucleotides agree with TRBD2. Per germline, CDR1 MDHEN and CDR2 SYDVKM. The trim removed 3 bases at V and 4 bases at J, leaving 7 bases unmatched. The CDR3 extends over 15 amino acids. CDR3 sequence reads: CASSFLGGETETQYF. CDR3 bases: TGTGCCAGCAGTTTCCTCGGGGGGGAAACAGAGACCCAGTACTTC. Looking up the rest from reference TRBV28 and TRBJ2-5 gives the full variable domain: DVKVTQSSRYLVKRTGEKVFLECVQDMDHENMFWYRQDPGLGLRLIYFSYDVKMKEKGDIPEGYSVSREKKERFSLILESASTNQTSMYLCASSFLGGETETQYFGPGTRLLVL.

The chain recombines TRBV29-1 with TRBJ2-7, with 9 bases that match TRBD1. CDR1 SQVTM and CDR2 ANQGSEA come from the germline V gene. The CDR3 is made up of 15 amino acids. The V segment lost 6 bases and the J segment 1 base; nucleotides outside the gene matches: 10. The CDR3 loop is CSVETGGPKSYEQYF. For the CDR3, the DNA is TGCAGCGTCGAGACAGGGGGACCAAAATCCTACGAGCAGTACTTC.

The chain employs TRBV2 and TRBJ2-2; TRBD2 matches at 8 bases. Germline V gives CDR1 SNHLY, CDR2 FYNNEI. Unmatched junction bases numbered 8, after V lost 8 bases and J lost 6 bases. This CDR3 contains 14 residues. CDR3 sequence (DNA): TGTGCCAGCGGGTTCAGCGGGAGCCCCGGGGAGCTGTTTTTT. Translation: CASGFSGSPGELFF.

This chain connects TRBV15 to TRBJ1-6; tentatively, D is TRBD1 (6 bases). The V and J ends lost 4 bases and 10 bases respectively, with 23 bases between them. CDR1 is LNHNV, CDR2 YYDKDF, per germline (reference sequence). This CDR3 region has 17 residues. In DNA, the CDR3 is TGTGCCACCAGCAATCGCGGAGGTGGGGGCCTGGGGTCACCCCTCCACTTT. Translated: CATSNRGGGGLGSPLHF.

The chain's CDR3 is CATYSTGTSGVLEQFF. The CDR3 DNA reads TGTGCCACGTACTCGACCGGGACTAGCGGGGTATTAGAGCAGTTCTTC. The chain couples TRBV28 to TRBJ2-1, with 13 bases aligning to TRBD2. CDR1 is MDHEN, CDR2 SYDVKM, per germline. CDR3 length equals 16 residues. V shed 10 bases and J 10 bases; nucleotides not matched to a gene: 16. Full variable domain (rest looked up from reference TRBV28 and TRBJ2-1): DVKVTQSSRYLVKRTGEKVFLECVQDMDHENMFWYRQDPGLGLRLIYFSYDVKMKEKGDIPEGYSVSREKKERFSLILESASTNQTSMYLCATYSTGTSGVLEQFFGPGTRLTVL.

The J gene is TRBJ2-3, the V gene TRBV6-1; 7 bases line up with TRBD1. The CDR3 extends over 16 amino acids. J was trimmed by 0 bases and V by 2 bases; bases with no gene match: 5. Germline CDR1 is MNHNS and CDR2 is SASEGT. The CDR3 protein is CASSEWDRESTDTQYF. The CDR3 DNA reads as TGTGCCAGCAGTGAATGGGACAGAGAGAGCACAGATACGCAGTATTTT.

The chain combines TRBV28 with TRBJ1-2; D unresolved. Looked up from germline, CDR1 is MDHEN and CDR2 is SYDVKM. V was trimmed by 2 bases and J by 8 bases, leaving 9 bases between them. CDR3 length: 12 residues. The CDR3 loop is CASSLGGSGYTF. CDR3 in DNA: TGTGCCAGCAGTTTAGGAGGGAGCGGCTACACCTTC.

The chain has TRBV2 and TRBJ1-6; the D gene is possibly TRBD1 (5 bases). Trimming left V 4 bases short and J 10 bases short, with 14 bases between. This CDR3 has 14 residues. Germline assignment: CDR1 SNHLY and CDR2 FYNNEI. CDR3 loop: CASSAGPRESPLHF. CDR3 nucleotides: TGTGCCAGCAGTGCGGGCCCCAGGGAATCACCCCTCCACTTT. The complete variable domain, with remaining parts taken from reference TRBV2 and TRBJ1-6, reads EPEVTQTPSHQVTQMGQEVILRCVPISNHLYFYWYRQILGQKVEFLVSFYNNEISEKSEIFDDQFSVERPDGSNFTLKIRSTKLEDSAMYFCASSAGPRESPLHFGNGTRLTVT.

V and J are TRBV4-1 and TRBJ2-1, with 9 bases identical to TRBD2. J lost 8 bases, V lost 1 base, and 9 bases had no gene match. The germline gives CDR1 MGHRA, CDR2 YSYEKL. The CDR3 has 16 amino acids. The CDR3 coding sequence is TGCGCCAGCAGCCAAGGAATCCTAGCGGGAAGGGATGAGCAGTTCTTC. Amino acids: CASSQGILAGRDEQFF.